This T cell receptor beta chain was profiled in a study of blood T cell repertoires in COVID-19. On the study more broadly: COVID-19 samples from acute and convalescent phases originated in the United States, Italy and Spain.

Repertoires were generated with immunoSEQ multiplex PCR, while TCRdb's copy carries only in-frame clones and drops some. The table includes 40,000 to 55,000 clones, more than 70% detected once. The CDR3 runs to 15 residues. Germline values: CDR1 WNHNN, CDR2 SYGVQD (reference sequence). The junction had 8 bases not matched to a gene; V was cut back by 3 bases and J by 5 bases. This receptor was taken from a woman aged 70 to 79 with acute or convalescent COVID-19. Sequenced input: peripheral blood. The V gene is TRBV10-1, the J gene TRBJ2-5, with 8 bases that match TRBD2. The CDR3 here is CASSDSGVTSETQYF. The DNA of the CDR3 is TGCGCCAGCAGTGATAGCGGGGTAACCTCGGAGACCCAGTACTTC.